A selection of T cell receptor beta chains follows, all from one sample in a study of blood T cell repertoires in COVID-19. This table comes from immunoSEQ multiplex PCR, and its TCRdb copy is limited to in-frame clones, with some not included. The sample includes more than 250,000 clones, about nine tenths of them seen just once. The sequencing input was peripheral blood. These receptors were obtained from a woman in her 30s with COVID-19, enrolled during active disease. CDR3s include the opening cysteine and the closing phenylalanine or tryptophan. D genes are given only for firm matches. Where a row states a size, it is once, few, many or the class of an expanded clone; other rows omit it.

d_call: .
v_call: TRBV28
clone_size: .
cdr3_length: 16
j_call: TRBJ1-5
cdr3_nt: TGTGCCAGCACCCCCGCGTCAACGGTCCTCAATCAGCCCCAGCATTTT
cdr3_aa: CASTPASTVLNQPQHF

d_call: .
v_call: TRBV6-6
clone_size: few
cdr3_length: 12
j_call: TRBJ1-1
cdr3_nt: TGTGCCAGCAGTTACTATGAGTCAGAAGCTTTCTTT
cdr3_aa: CASSYYESEAFF

d_call: TRBD1
v_call: TRBV5-5
clone_size: .
cdr3_length: 12
j_call: TRBJ1-1
cdr3_nt: TGTGCCAGCAGGAACAGGGGAACTGAAGCTTTCTTT
cdr3_aa: CASRNRGTEAFF

d_call: TRBD1
v_call: TRBV29-1
clone_size: .
cdr3_length: 13
j_call: TRBJ1-1
cdr3_nt: TGCAGCGTTGGGGCCACAGGGGCCACTGAAGCTTTCTTT
cdr3_aa: CSVGATGATEAFF

d_call: .
v_call: TRBV5-4
clone_size: .
cdr3_length: 13
j_call: TRBJ1-2
cdr3_nt: TGTGCCAGCAGCGACCGGGACAAATATGGCTACACCTTC
cdr3_aa: CASSDRDKYGYTF

d_call: .
v_call: TRBV9
clone_size: once
cdr3_length: 11
j_call: TRBJ1-2
cdr3_nt: TGTGCCAGCATCGGCCGGGGGGGCTACACCTTC
cdr3_aa: CASIGRGGYTF

d_call: TRBD2
v_call: TRBV3-1/TRBV3-2
clone_size: .
cdr3_length: 16
j_call: TRBJ2-5
cdr3_nt: TGTGCCAGCTCACCCCTGGGACTAGCGAGGCAAGAGACCCAGTACTTC
cdr3_aa: CASSPLGLARQETQYF

d_call: .
v_call: TRBV3-1/TRBV3-2
clone_size: .
cdr3_length: 12
j_call: TRBJ2-5
cdr3_nt: TGTGCCAGCAGCCAAACCAAGAGAACCCAGTACTTC
cdr3_aa: CASSQTKRTQYF

d_call: .
v_call: TRBV18
clone_size: .
cdr3_length: 14
j_call: TRBJ1-1
cdr3_nt: TGTGCCAGCTCTGATCAGGGGTCTGGAGGTGAAGCTTTCTTT
cdr3_aa: CASSDQGSGGEAFF

d_call: .
v_call: TRBV6-6
clone_size: .
cdr3_length: 14
j_call: TRBJ2-7
cdr3_nt: TGTGCCAGCAGTTACTCGCTAGGCGCTTACGAGCAGTACTTC
cdr3_aa: CASSYSLGAYEQYF

d_call: TRBD2
v_call: TRBV6-5
clone_size: .
cdr3_length: 14
j_call: TRBJ2-3
cdr3_nt: TGTGCCAGCAGCGACCTAGCGGGGGCAGATACGCAGTATTTT
cdr3_aa: CASSDLAGADTQYF

d_call: TRBD1
v_call: TRBV27
clone_size: .
cdr3_length: 12
j_call: TRBJ2-7
cdr3_nt: TGTGCCAGCAGTTTGACAGGGAACGAGCAGTACTTC
cdr3_aa: CASSLTGNEQYF

d_call: TRBD1
v_call: TRBV10-3
clone_size: .
cdr3_length: 14
j_call: TRBJ1-2
cdr3_nt: TGTGCCATCAGAGATGGACAGGGGGCTTGGGGCTACACCTTC
cdr3_aa: CAIRDGQGAWGYTF

d_call: .
v_call: TRBV27
clone_size: .
cdr3_length: 12
j_call: TRBJ1-1
cdr3_nt: TGTGCCAGCAGTTTAGCGGGGGGGACAGCTTTCTTT
cdr3_aa: CASSLAGGTAFF

d_call: TRBD1
v_call: TRBV19
clone_size: .
cdr3_length: 13
j_call: TRBJ1-5
cdr3_nt: TGTGCCAGTACCTCGGACAGGGATGGGCCCCAGCATTTT
cdr3_aa: CASTSDRDGPQHF

d_call: TRBD1
v_call: TRBV19
clone_size: .
cdr3_length: 14
j_call: TRBJ1-2
cdr3_nt: TGTGCCAGTAGTATGGTTGGTGGGACAGCGAGGGACACCTTC
cdr3_aa: CASSMVGGTARDTF

d_call: TRBD1
v_call: TRBV19
clone_size: .
cdr3_length: 16
j_call: TRBJ1-5
cdr3_nt: TGTGCCAGTAGTTGGGGGACAGGGGGCGTCAATCAGCCCCAGCATTTT
cdr3_aa: CASSWGTGGVNQPQHF

d_call: TRBD1
v_call: TRBV7-9
clone_size: .
cdr3_length: 16
j_call: TRBJ2-1
cdr3_nt: TGTGCCAGCAGCTTATGGGGACAGGGGTCCTACAATGAGCAGTTCTTC
cdr3_aa: CASSLWGQGSYNEQFF

d_call: .
v_call: TRBV28
clone_size: once
cdr3_length: 13
j_call: TRBJ1-6
cdr3_nt: TGTGCCAGCAGCTTTCGGTATAATTCACCCCTCCACTTT
cdr3_aa: CASSFRYNSPLHF

d_call: .
v_call: TRBV15
clone_size: .
cdr3_length: 15
j_call: TRBJ1-4
cdr3_nt: TGTGCCACCAGCGGGACTGTACGTCCTAATGAAAAACTGTTTTTT
cdr3_aa: CATSGTVRPNEKLFF

d_call: TRBD1
v_call: TRBV12-5
clone_size: .
cdr3_length: 17
j_call: TRBJ2-2
cdr3_nt: TGTGCTAGTGGTTTGGTACGCCCAGGGGGCGCCACCGGGGAGCTGTTTTTT
cdr3_aa: CASGLVRPGGATGELFF

d_call: TRBD2
v_call: TRBV28
clone_size: .
cdr3_length: 12
j_call: TRBJ2-1
cdr3_nt: TGTGCCAGCAGCCTAACTAGCGGGGTTGCGTTCTTC
cdr3_aa: CASSLTSGVAFF

d_call: TRBD2
v_call: TRBV27
clone_size: .
cdr3_length: 17
j_call: TRBJ2-1
cdr3_nt: TGTGCCAGCAGCTTTAGAGCGAGGACTAGCGGGAGGAATGAGCAGTTCTTC
cdr3_aa: CASSFRARTSGRNEQFF

d_call: .
v_call: TRBV5-1
clone_size: .
cdr3_length: 14
j_call: TRBJ2-5
cdr3_nt: TGCGCCAGCAGCTCACCACTAATTAGGGAGACCCAGTACTTC
cdr3_aa: CASSSPLIRETQYF

d_call: .
v_call: TRBV5-4
clone_size: .
cdr3_length: 15
j_call: TRBJ1-1
cdr3_nt: TGTGCCAGCAGCCCTACGCAGGGCTTGAACACTGAAGCTTTCTTT
cdr3_aa: CASSPTQGLNTEAFF

d_call: .
v_call: TRBV7-2
clone_size: .
cdr3_length: 13
j_call: TRBJ2-3
cdr3_nt: TGTGCCAGCAGCTTATCAGGGTGGGATACGCAGTATTTT
cdr3_aa: CASSLSGWDTQYF

d_call: .
v_call: TRBV19
clone_size: once
cdr3_length: 15
j_call: TRBJ2-6
cdr3_nt: TGTGCCAGTAGTTGGAGTTTATCTGGGGCCAACGTCCTGACTTTC
cdr3_aa: CASSWSLSGANVLTF

d_call: .
v_call: TRBV3-1/TRBV3-2
clone_size: .
cdr3_length: 14
j_call: TRBJ2-3
cdr3_nt: TGTGCCAGCAGCCAAATGGCGGGCCCAGATACGCAGTATTTT
cdr3_aa: CASSQMAGPDTQYF

d_call: TRBD1
v_call: TRBV7-9
clone_size: .
cdr3_length: 14
j_call: TRBJ2-7
cdr3_nt: TGTGCCAGCAGCGACGACAGGGGCGTCCGGGAGCAGTACTTC
cdr3_aa: CASSDDRGVREQYF

d_call: TRBD2
v_call: TRBV4-1
clone_size: few
cdr3_length: 18
j_call: TRBJ2-2
cdr3_nt: TGCGCCAGCAGCCAAGGTGGACTAGCGGGGCTTTTCACCGGGGAGCTGTTTTTT
cdr3_aa: CASSQGGLAGLFTGELFF

d_call: .
v_call: TRBV13
clone_size: .
cdr3_length: 15
j_call: TRBJ2-3
cdr3_nt: TGTGCCAGCAGCCCCTTCAGCGGGTTCGGAGATACGCAGTATTTT
cdr3_aa: CASSPFSGFGDTQYF

d_call: TRBD2
v_call: TRBV5-4
clone_size: .
cdr3_length: 17
j_call: TRBJ2-2
cdr3_nt: TGTGCCAGCAGCTTTCCCGGACTAGCGGGGAACACCGGGGAGCTGTTTTTT
cdr3_aa: CASSFPGLAGNTGELFF

d_call: .
v_call: TRBV21-1
clone_size: .
cdr3_length: 17
j_call: TRBJ1-5
cdr3_nt: TGTGCCAGCAGCAAAAAGGGGGTATGGGACCACAATCAGCCCCAGCATTTT
cdr3_aa: CASSKKGVWDHNQPQHF

d_call: .
v_call: TRBV30
clone_size: .
cdr3_length: 13
j_call: TRBJ1-4
cdr3_nt: TGTGCCTGGAGGGCGGACAGTAATGAAAAACTGTTTTTT
cdr3_aa: CAWRADSNEKLFF

d_call: TRBD2
v_call: TRBV6-5
clone_size: .
cdr3_length: 14
j_call: TRBJ2-1
cdr3_nt: TGTGCCAGCAGTACAAGCGGGGGTTACAATGAGCAGTTCTTC
cdr3_aa: CASSTSGGYNEQFF

d_call: .
v_call: TRBV28
clone_size: .
cdr3_length: 16
j_call: TRBJ1-5
cdr3_nt: TGTGCCAGCAGTCCCCCAGGTCGGGGGGGAGATCAGCCCCAGCATTTT
cdr3_aa: CASSPPGRGGDQPQHF

d_call: TRBD1
v_call: TRBV7-9
clone_size: .
cdr3_length: 19
j_call: TRBJ1-3
cdr3_nt: TGTGCCAGCAGCACTCCGGGACAGGGGGCCCGACTCTCTGGAAACACCATATATTTT
cdr3_aa: CASSTPGQGARLSGNTIYF

d_call: .
v_call: TRBV4-1
clone_size: once
cdr3_length: 15
j_call: TRBJ1-5
cdr3_nt: TGCGCCAGCAGCCAAACCCACCCTACGGGTCAGCCCCAGCATTTT
cdr3_aa: CASSQTHPTGQPQHF

d_call: TRBD1
v_call: TRBV2
clone_size: .
cdr3_length: 13
j_call: TRBJ2-1
cdr3_nt: TGTGCCAGCAGAAATCAGGGGGCGGGAGAGCAGTTCTTC
cdr3_aa: CASRNQGAGEQFF